One and the same sample provided the 6 T cell receptor beta chains below, sequenced in a study of vaccination and CD4 T cells after COVID-19. Antigen specificity for these receptors is unknown. The time point here: late sampling 161 to 241 days after vaccination in three convalescent patients. Noted treatment: approximately 9-day PBMC culture with coronavirus spike peptide pools or control peptides (ViraFEST assay). Sequenced with the Oncomine TCR Beta short-read assay was DNA taken from cultured CD4+ T cells. TCRdb re-derived calls from the PCR reads in MiXCR, one entry per CDR3 protein. The table includes about 26,000 distinct CDR3 sequences, about 40% detected once. Sequenced material: CD4+ T cells from blood, cultured in vitro, taken about 7 months after SARS-CoV-2 vaccination. These receptors originate from a human donor who had recovered from COVID-19.

This clonotype was picked up a small number of times. The chain links TRBV6-1 to TRBJ2-5, with D perhaps matching TRBD1 (6 bases). Germline loops: CDR1 MNHNS, CDR2 SASEGT. This CDR3 has 13 residues. V lost 8 bases and J 2 bases, leaving 12 bases between the germline ends. Here the CDR3 reads CASDPGQQETQYF. The CDR3 DNA is TGTGCCAGCGACCCAGGACAGCAAGAGACCCAGTACTTC.

The chain joins TRBV6-1 to TRBJ2-7, with 7 bases lining up with TRBD1. J gave up 2 bases and V 0 bases, and 4 bases lay outside the gene matches. The CDR3 runs to 15 residues. Germline CDR1 is MNHNS and CDR2 is SASEGT. The CDR3 is CASSEAWDSPYEQYF. CDR3 coding DNA: TGTGCCAGCAGTGAAGCGTGGGACAGCCCCTACGAGCAGTACTTC.

The CDR3 nucleotides read TGTGCCAGCAGCTTGGGGGGGTATAGCAATCAGCCCCAGCATTTT. It codes for CASSLGGYSNQPQHF. The chain links TRBV5-5 to TRBJ1-5; D might be TRBD1 (5 bases). This CDR3 is built from 15 residues. V dropped 0 bases and J dropped 0 bases, with 7 bases sitting between them. CDR1 is SGHKS, CDR2 YYEKEE, per germline (reference sequence).

This chain links TRBV6-5 with TRBJ2-3; D is ambiguous. Trimming removed 2 bases at V and 2 bases at J, with 11 bases between. Germline loops: CDR1 MNHEY, CDR2 SVGAGI. The CDR3 covers 15 residues. The chain's CDR3 is CASSYGVLDTDTQYF. For the CDR3, the DNA is TGTGCCAGCAGTTACGGGGTGTTGGACACAGATACGCAGTATTTT.

The J gene is TRBJ2-5, the V gene TRBV7-9; the match to TRBD2 covers 10 bases. Germline assignment: CDR1 SEHNR and CDR2 FQNEAQ (reference sequence). Trimming took 7 bases from V and 2 from J; bases not matched to a gene: 7. This CDR3 spans 15 amino acids. The CDR3 loop reads CASNSAGGGQETQYF. CDR3 DNA: TGTGCCAGCAACTCAGCGGGAGGGGGTCAAGAGACCCAGTACTTC.

This clonotype was recorded a few times. V gene TRBV6-1 combines with J gene TRBJ2-5; 9 bases fit TRBD1. The CDR3 length is 13 residues. Germline loops: CDR1 MNHNS, CDR2 SASEGT. J gave up 3 bases and V 6 bases, and 2 bases lay outside the gene matches. CDR3 protein: CASRGTGKETQYF. In DNA, the CDR3 is TGTGCCAGCAGAGGGACAGGGAAAGAGACCCAGTACTTC.